This TCR beta chain was sequenced in a study of spatial heterogeneity in lung cancer. Study-wide background: Within raw reads, each unique TCR and UMI combination appeared on average more than ten times.

Trimming at V came to 11 bases and at J to 10 bases, leaving 8 bases not matched to a gene. The CDR3 has 11 residues. In germline, CDR1 is SNHLY, CDR2 FYNNEI. From the 5' RACE reads, TCRdb called clonotypes with MiXCR, one entry per CDR3 protein. The profile shows tens of thousands of distinct CDR3 sequences, 5.2% of them singletons. Time point noted: sample taken at primary tumor resection. Whole RNA obtained from tumor, nontumor lung or frozen PBMC underwent sequencing without sorting. Patients with untreated early-stage non-small cell lung cancer, numbering approximately 70, were the donors. Source: PBMCs, taken at surgery. This TCR came from a female donor with early-stage non-small cell lung cancer. The V call is TRBV2, the J call TRBJ1-2, with TRBD1 matching 9 bases. CDR3 DNA sequence: TGTGCCGGACAGGGGTCTTTTGACTACACCTTC. This gives the protein CAGQGSFDYTF.